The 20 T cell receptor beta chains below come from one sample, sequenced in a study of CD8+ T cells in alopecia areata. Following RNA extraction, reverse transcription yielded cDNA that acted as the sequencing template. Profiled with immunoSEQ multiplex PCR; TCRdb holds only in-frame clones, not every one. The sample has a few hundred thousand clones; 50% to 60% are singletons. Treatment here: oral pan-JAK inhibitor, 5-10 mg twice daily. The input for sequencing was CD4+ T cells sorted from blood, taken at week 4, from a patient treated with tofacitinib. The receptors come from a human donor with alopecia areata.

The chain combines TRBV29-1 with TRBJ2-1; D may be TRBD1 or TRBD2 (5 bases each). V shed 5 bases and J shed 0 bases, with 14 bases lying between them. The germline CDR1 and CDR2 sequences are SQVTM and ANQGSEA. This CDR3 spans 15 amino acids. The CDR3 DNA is TGCAGCGTTCCGCTGGGGGTGAGCTCCTACAATGAGCAGTTCTTC. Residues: CSVPLGVSSYNEQFF.

DNA for the CDR3: TGTGCCAGCAGCTTAGTGGGGGCAGTTAACAATGAGCAGTTCTTC. Translation: CASSLVGAVNNEQFF. V is TRBV7-8 and J is TRBJ2-1; TRBD1 might be the D (6 bases). V was trimmed by 1 base and J by 5 bases, leaving 12 bases between them. Germline CDR1 and CDR2: SGHVS and FQNEAQ. CDR3 size: 15 residues.

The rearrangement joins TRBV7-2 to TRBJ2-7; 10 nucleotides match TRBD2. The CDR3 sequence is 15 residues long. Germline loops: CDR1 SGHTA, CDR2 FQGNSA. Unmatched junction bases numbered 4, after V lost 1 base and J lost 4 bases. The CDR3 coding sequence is TGTGCCAGCAGCTTAGGGCTAGCGGGGGATTACGAGCAGTACTTC. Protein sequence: CASSLGLAGDYEQYF.

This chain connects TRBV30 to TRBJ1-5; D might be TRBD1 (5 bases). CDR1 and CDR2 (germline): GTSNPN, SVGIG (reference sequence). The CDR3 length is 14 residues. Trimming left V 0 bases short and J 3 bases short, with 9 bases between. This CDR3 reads CAWSVPGDNQPQHF. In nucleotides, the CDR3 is TGTGCCTGGAGTGTTCCGGGGGACAATCAGCCCCAGCATTTT.

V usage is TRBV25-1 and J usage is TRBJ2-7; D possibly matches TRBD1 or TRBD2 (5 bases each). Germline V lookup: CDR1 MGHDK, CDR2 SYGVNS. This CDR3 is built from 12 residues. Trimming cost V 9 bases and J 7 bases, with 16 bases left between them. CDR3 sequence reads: CASRELRGEQYF. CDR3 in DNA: TGTGCCAGTCGGGAACTGAGGGGAGAGCAGTACTTC.

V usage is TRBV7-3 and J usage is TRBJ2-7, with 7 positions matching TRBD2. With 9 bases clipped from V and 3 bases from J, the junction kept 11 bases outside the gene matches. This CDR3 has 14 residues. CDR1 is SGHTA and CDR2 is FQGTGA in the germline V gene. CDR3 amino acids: CARRKLAAYYEQYF. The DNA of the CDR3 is TGTGCCAGACGAAAGCTAGCGGCATACTACGAGCAGTACTTC.

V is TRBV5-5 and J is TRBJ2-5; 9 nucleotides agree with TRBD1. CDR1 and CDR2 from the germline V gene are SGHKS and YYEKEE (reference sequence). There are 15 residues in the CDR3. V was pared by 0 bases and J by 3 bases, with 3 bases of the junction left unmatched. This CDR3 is CASSLGDRAEETQYF. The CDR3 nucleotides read TGTGCCAGCAGCTTGGGGGACAGGGCAGAAGAGACCCAGTACTTC. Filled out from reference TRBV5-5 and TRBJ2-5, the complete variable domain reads DAGVTQSPTHLIKTRGQQVTLRCSPISGHKSVSWYQQVLGQGPQFIFQYYEKEERGRGNFPDRFSARQFPNYSSELNVNALLLGDSALYLCASSLGDRAEETQYFGPGTRLLVL.

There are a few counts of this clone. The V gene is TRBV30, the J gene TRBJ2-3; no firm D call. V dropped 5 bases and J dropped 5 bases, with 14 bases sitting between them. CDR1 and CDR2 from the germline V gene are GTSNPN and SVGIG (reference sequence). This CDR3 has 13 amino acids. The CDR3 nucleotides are TGTGCCTGGTCTCAGAAAACCGGAGATACGCAGTATTTT. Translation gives CAWSQKTGDTQYF.

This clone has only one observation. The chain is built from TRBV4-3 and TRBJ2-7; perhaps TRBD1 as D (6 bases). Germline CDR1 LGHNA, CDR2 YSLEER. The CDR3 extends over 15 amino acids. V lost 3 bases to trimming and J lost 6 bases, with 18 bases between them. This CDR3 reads CASSQEDSPQSEQYF. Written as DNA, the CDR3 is TGCGCCAGCAGCCAGGAGGACAGCCCACAATCCGAGCAGTACTTC.

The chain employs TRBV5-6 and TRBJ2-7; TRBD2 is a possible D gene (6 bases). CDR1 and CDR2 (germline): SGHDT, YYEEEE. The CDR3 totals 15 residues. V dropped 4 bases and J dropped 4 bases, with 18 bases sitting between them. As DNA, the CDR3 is TGTGCCAGCAGCCAAACCGGGACTTCGTCTTACGAGCAGTACTTC. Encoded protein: CASSQTGTSSYEQYF. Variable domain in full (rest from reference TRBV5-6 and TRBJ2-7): DAGVTQSPTHLIKTRGQQVTLRCSPKSGHDTVSWYQQALGQGPQFIFQYYEEEERQRGNFPDRFSGHQFPNYSSELNVNALLLGDSALYLCASSQTGTSSYEQYFGPGTRLTVT.

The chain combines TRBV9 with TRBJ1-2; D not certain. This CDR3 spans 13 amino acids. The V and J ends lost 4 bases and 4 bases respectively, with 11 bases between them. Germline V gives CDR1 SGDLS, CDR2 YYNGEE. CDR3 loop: CASSLGNPYGYTF. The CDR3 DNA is TGTGCCAGCAGCTTAGGCAACCCCTATGGCTACACCTTC.

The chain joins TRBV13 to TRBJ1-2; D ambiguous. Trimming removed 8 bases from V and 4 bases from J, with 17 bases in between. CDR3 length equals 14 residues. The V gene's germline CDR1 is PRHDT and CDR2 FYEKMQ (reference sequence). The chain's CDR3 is CASSTLTNVYGYTF. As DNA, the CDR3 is TGTGCCAGCTCGACCTTGACAAACGTCTATGGCTACACCTTC. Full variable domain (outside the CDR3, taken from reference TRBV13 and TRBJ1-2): AAGVIQSPRHLIKEKRETATLKCYPIPRHDTVYWYQQGPGQDPQFLISFYEKMQSDKGSIPDRFSAQQFSDYHSELNMSSLELGDSALYFCASSTLTNVYGYTFGSGTRLTVV.

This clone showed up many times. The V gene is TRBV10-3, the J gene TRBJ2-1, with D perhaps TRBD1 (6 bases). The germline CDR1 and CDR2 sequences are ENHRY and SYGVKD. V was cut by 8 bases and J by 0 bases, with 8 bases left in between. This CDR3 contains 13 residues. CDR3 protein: CAIGTNSYNEQFF. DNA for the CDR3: TGTGCCATCGGGACAAACTCCTACAATGAGCAGTTCTTC.

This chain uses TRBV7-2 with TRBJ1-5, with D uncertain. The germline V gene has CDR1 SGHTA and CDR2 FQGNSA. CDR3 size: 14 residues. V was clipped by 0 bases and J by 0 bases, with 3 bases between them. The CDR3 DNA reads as TGTGCCAGCAGCTTAGCCTATAGCAATCAGCCCCAGCATTTT. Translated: CASSLAYSNQPQHF.

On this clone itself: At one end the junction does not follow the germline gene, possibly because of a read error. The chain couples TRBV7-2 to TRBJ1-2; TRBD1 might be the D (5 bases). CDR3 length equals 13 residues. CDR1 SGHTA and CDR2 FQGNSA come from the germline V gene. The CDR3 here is CASSPAHLPRGIF. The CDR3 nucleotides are TGTGCCAGCAGCCCCGCGCATCTACCCCGGGGGATCTTC. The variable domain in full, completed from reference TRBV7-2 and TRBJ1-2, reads GAGVSQSPSNKVTEKGKDVELRCDPISGHTALYWYRQSLGQGLEFLIYFQGNSAPDKSGLPSDRFSAERTGGSVSTLTIQRTQQEDSAVYLCASSPAHLPRGIFGSGTRLTVV.

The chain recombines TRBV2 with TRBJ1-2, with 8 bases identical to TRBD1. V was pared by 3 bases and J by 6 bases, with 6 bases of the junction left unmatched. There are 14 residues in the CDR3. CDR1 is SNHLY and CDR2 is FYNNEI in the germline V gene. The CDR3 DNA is TGTGCCAGCAGTGAGGCAGGGGGCTTCAATGGCTACACCTTC. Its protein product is CASSEAGGFNGYTF.

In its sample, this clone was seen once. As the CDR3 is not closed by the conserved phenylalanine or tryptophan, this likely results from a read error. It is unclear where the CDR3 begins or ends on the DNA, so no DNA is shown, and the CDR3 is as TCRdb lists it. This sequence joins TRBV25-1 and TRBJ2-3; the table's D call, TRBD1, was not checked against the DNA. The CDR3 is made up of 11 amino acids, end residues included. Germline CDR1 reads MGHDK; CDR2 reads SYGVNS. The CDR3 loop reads CASSEVFGGHL.

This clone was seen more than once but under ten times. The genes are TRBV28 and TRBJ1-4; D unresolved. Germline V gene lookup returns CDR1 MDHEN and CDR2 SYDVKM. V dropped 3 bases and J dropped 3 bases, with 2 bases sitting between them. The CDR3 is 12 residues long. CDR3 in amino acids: CASSFPNEKLFF. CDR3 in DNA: TGTGCCAGCAGTTTTCCTAATGAAAAACTGTTTTTT.

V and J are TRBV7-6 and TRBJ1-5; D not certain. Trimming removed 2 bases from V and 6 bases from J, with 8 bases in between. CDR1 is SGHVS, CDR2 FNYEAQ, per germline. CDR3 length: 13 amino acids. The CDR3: CASSLRPTQPQHF. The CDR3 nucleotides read TGTGCCAGCAGCTTAAGGCCGACTCAGCCCCAGCATTTT. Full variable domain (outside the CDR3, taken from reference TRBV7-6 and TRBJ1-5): GAGVSQSPRYKVTKRGQDVALRCDPISGHVSLYWYRQALGQGPEFLTYFNYEAQQDKSGLPNDRFSAERPEGSISTLTIQRTEQRDSAMYRCASSLRPTQPQHFGDGTRLSIL.

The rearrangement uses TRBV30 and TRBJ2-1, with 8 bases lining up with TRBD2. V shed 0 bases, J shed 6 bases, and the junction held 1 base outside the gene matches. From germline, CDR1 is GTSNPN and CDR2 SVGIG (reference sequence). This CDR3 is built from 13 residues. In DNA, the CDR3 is TGTGCCTGGAGTGTACTAGCGGCCAATGAGCAGTTCTTC. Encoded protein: CAWSVLAANEQFF.